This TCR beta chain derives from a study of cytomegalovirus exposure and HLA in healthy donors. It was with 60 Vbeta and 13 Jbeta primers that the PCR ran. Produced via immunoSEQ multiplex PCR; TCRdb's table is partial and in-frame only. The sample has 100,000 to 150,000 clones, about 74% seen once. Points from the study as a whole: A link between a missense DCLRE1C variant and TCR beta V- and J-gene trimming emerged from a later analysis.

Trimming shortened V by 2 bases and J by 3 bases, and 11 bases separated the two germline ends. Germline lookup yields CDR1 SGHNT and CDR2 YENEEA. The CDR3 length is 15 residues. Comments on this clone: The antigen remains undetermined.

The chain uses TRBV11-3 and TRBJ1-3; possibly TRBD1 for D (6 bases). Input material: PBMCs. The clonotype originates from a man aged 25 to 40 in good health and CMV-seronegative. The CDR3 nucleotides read TGTGCCAGCAGCTTAACAGGGCTGAGTGGAAACACCATATATTTT. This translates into CASSLTGLSGNTIYF.